This T cell receptor beta chain came from a study of blood T cell repertoires in COVID-19 (dated by TCRdb to the early 2020s). Study-level background: Collaborator samples came from the United States, Italy and Spain and covered acute and convalescent phases of COVID-19. Where available, HLA class I and class II types were taken from metadata supplied by the sample provider and were not determined by assay-based typing. The sample metadata nearly always contained a de-identified subject ID, COVID-19 status, age in years and sex. Samples were obtained from the ongoing ImmuneRACE study (first 160 participants) and from approximately 1,200 subjects provided by 6 global collaborators. The repertoires were released in a freely available public database meant as a resource for research on the immune response to SARS-CoV-2. The material from the prospective study consisted of cDNA or gDNA derived from T cells, B-cell-depleted T cells, or PBMCs. Subjects who had been exposed to COVID-19, were actively infected with it, or had recovered from it provided the deeply sampled blood TCRbeta repertoires that made up the dataset.

General findings and caveats noted by the study authors: The quantity of clinical and demographic metadata differed by source and by participant and was supplied without curation.

The CDR3 runs 13 amino acids, cysteine and phenylalanine included. Only the CDR3 DNA is retained, 39 bases long and in frame from the first base. CDR1 is given as SGDLS and CDR2 as YYNGEE, both from the germline V gene. V was cut back by 3 bases and J by 4 bases, leaving a gap of 10 bases between them. A word on this clone: Its antigen is currently not known. Within one base of it there is no much larger clone, and no base qualities were kept.

Whole blood was collected in K2EDTA tubes by collaborating institutions according to the institutions' own protocols. For TCRbeta analysis, collaborator samples were shipped as frozen whole blood, as isolated PBMCs, or as DNA extracted from either sample type. The immunoSEQ Assay, a bias-controlled multiplex PCR, was used to amplify TCRbeta CDR3 regions from genomic DNA. Per the source publication's procedure: Nucleated cell counts per sample were estimated from amplification of reference gene primers within the assay. To quantify the absolute abundance of each unique TCRbeta CDR3 rearrangement, sequence reads were collapsed and filtered. For each sample, productive Simpson clonality was calculated by taking the square root of Simpson's diversity index across productive rearrangements. The table comes from immuneACCESS by way of TCRdb, which keeps in-frame sequences with V and J called. Part of the clones is missing from these tables; in studies checked, under half for an unresolved V gene and the rest for unknown reasons. The DNA was the basis for D and trimming; V, J and clone size are from that table. For this sample the table gives more than 110,000 clones, of which more than 80% were detected only once. The ten largest clones capture roughly 10% of the sample.

The V and J segments used are TRBV9 and TRBJ1-1, with TRBD1 perhaps the D gene, on 6 matching bases. The sequenced material came from peripheral blood. This receptor was identified in a woman over 75 in a cohort sampled during active or convalescent COVID-19. The CDR3 sequence is CASSDRVSTEAFF. The nucleotide sequence reads TGTGCCAGCAGCGACAGGGTTAGCACTGAAGCTTTCTTT. The entire variable domain, with the stretches around the CDR3 drawn from the reference TRBV9 and TRBJ1-1 proteins, is DSGVTQTPKHLITATGQRVTLRCSPRSGDLSVYWYQQSLDQGLQFLIQYYNGEERAKGNILERFSAQQFPDLHSELNLSSLELGDSALYFCASSDRVSTEAFFGQGTRLTVV.